Listed here are 8 T cell receptor beta chains from one sample, sequenced in a study of molecular identifiers for immune sequencing clone quantification. Using its own MiXCR run on the PCR reads, TCRdb lists one record per CDR3 protein. This table has hundreds of thousands of distinct CDR3 sequences, less than 30% appearing once. Sequencing input: naive CD8+ T cells from blood, with Jurkat cell RNA spiked in. Subset given: FACS-sorted CD8+CD4-CCR7+CD45RA+ naive T cells. Source of these receptors: a human donor in good health. Some libraries in this study had Jurkat cell RNA spiked in.

This clonotype has at least ten counts. The genes are TRBV7-6 and TRBJ2-7; 10 bases agree with TRBD1. V lost 5 bases to trimming and J lost 0 bases; unmatched junction nucleotides: 4. The CDR3 spans 15 residues. Germline loops: CDR1 SGHVS, CDR2 FNYEAQ. This chain's CDR3 is CASSAGQGYSYEQYF. As DNA, the CDR3 is TGTGCCAGCAGCGCGGGACAGGGGTACTCCTACGAGCAGTACTTC.

The CDR3 DNA reads TGTGCCACCAGTGAGGATAATTACGCGAACACCGGGGAGCTGTTTTTT. Amino acid sequence: CATSEDNYANTGELFF. This chain connects TRBV24-1 to TRBJ2-2; D is unclear. Trimming took off 4 bases at V and 0 bases at J, with 11 bases between the two ends. The V gene's germline CDR1 is KGHDR and CDR2 SFDVKD. The CDR3 covers 16 residues.

This clonotype has more than one count but fewer than ten. The chain combines TRBV7-9 with TRBJ1-2, with TRBD1 identical over 7 bases. This CDR3 has 16 amino acids. CDR1 and CDR2 (germline): SEHNR, FQNEAQ (reference sequence). Unmatched junction bases numbered 9, after V lost 4 bases and J lost 1 base. The CDR3 spells CASSSQGTENNYGYTF. The CDR3 DNA sequence: TGTGCCAGCAGCTCACAAGGGACAGAGAATAACTATGGCTACACCTTC.

This clonotype appeared many times. The rearrangement joins TRBV4-2 to TRBJ1-2; D unresolved. Germline V CDR1 and CDR2: LGHNA, YNFKEQ. The CDR3 extends over 15 amino acids. Trimming took 0 bases from V and 4 from J, leaving 12 bases between them. This CDR3 reads CASSQERTGSYGYTF. DNA of the CDR3: TGTGCCAGCAGCCAAGAAAGGACTGGATCCTATGGCTACACCTTC.

With regard to this clonotype: Given a much more abundant clone one base away, this may be a read error. The chain uses TRBV24-1 and TRBJ2-3; D may be TRBD1 or TRBD2 (5 bases each). Germline V gives CDR1 KGHDR, CDR2 SFDVKD. The CDR3 has 15 residues. Trimming left V 4 bases short and J 4 bases short, with 14 bases between. CDR3 residues: CATSDPGTSADTQYF. Here the CDR3 DNA reads TGTGCCACCAGTGACCCTGGGACCAGCGCAGATACGCAGTATTTT.

This clonotype showed up just a few times. This sequence joins TRBV5-1 and TRBJ2-7, with 8 positions matching TRBD1. After removal of 3 bases from V and 1 base from J, the junction contained 9 bases not matched to a gene. Germline CDR1 reads SGHRS; CDR2 reads YFSETQ. This CDR3 has 16 amino acids. This CDR3 reads CASSSSSGTGSYEQYF. DNA of the CDR3: TGCGCCAGCAGCTCGTCATCCGGGACAGGATCCTACGAGCAGTACTTC. Supplemented by reference TRBV5-1 and TRBJ2-7, the full variable domain reads KAGVTQTPRYLIKTRGQQVTLSCSPISGHRSVSWYQQTPGQGLQFLFEYFSETQRNKGNFPGRFSGRQFSNSRSEMNVSTLELGDSALYLCASSSSSGTGSYEQYFGPGTRLTVT.

This clonotype was seen repeatedly, ten times or more. The CDR3 region is CASSFYGFEKLFF. CDR3 sequence (DNA): TGTGCCAGCAGCTTTTATGGATTTGAAAAACTGTTTTTT. The chain couples TRBV7-6 to TRBJ1-4; D remains unclear. V lost 3 bases and J 7 bases, leaving 9 bases between the germline ends. Germline V lookup: CDR1 SGHVS, CDR2 FNYEAQ. There are 13 residues in the CDR3.

The V gene is TRBV20-1, the J gene TRBJ2-4; tentatively, D is TRBD1 or TRBD2 (5 bases each). This CDR3 region has 15 residues. Germline values: CDR1 DFQATT, CDR2 SNEGSKA (reference sequence). Trimming removed 5 bases from V and 0 bases from J, with 14 bases in between. The CDR3 region is CSALSGTVAKNIQYF. CDR3 nucleotide sequence: TGCAGTGCTCTTTCCGGGACGGTAGCCAAAAACATTCAGTACTTC.